The clone carrying this T cell receptor beta chain came up a few times. This entry belongs to a study of blood T cell repertoires in COVID-19. Across the study: The United States, Italy and Spain provided the acute and convalescent COVID-19 samples. Sources were T cells, B-cell-depleted T cells, or PBMCs; the material itself was cDNA or gDNA.

TCRdb's copy holds only in-frame clones and misses some; the assay was immunoSEQ multiplex PCR. This table holds 300,000 to 400,000 clones, 80% to 90% found once. Trimming took off 7 bases at V and 2 bases at J, with 9 bases between the two ends. The length of the CDR3 is 14 residues. Germline CDR1 reads LNHDA; CDR2 reads SQIVND (reference sequence). Participants reported their clinical history, and cohort assignment relied on those reports. The sequence was collected from a woman aged 40 to 50 with acute COVID-19. This chain connects TRBV19 to TRBJ1-6; D not certain. Sequencing input: PBMCs or T cells enriched from blood (not recorded which). The CDR3 reads CASMAVTYNSPLHF. DNA of the CDR3: TGTGCCAGTATGGCAGTAACCTATAATTCACCCCTCCACTTT.